Listed here are 10 T cell receptor beta chains from one sample, sequenced in a study of siplizumab effects on memory and regulatory T cells. Produced via immunoSEQ multiplex PCR; TCRdb's table is partial and in-frame only. The table includes fewer than 120,000 clones, 92% detected once. Sample: CD4+ T cells sorted from blood. These receptors originate from a human donor in good health.

The chain combines TRBV7-9 with TRBJ1-1; D perhaps matches TRBD1 (5 bases). The length of the CDR3 is 15 residues. V lost 8 bases to trimming and J lost 4 bases, with 20 bases between them. Germline V gives CDR1 SEHNR, CDR2 FQNEAQ (reference sequence). CDR3 bases: TGTGCCAGCCAAACAGACCAGGGAGAGGGCACTGAAGCTTTCTTT. It yields the protein CASQTDQGEGTEAFF.

V usage is TRBV14 and J usage is TRBJ2-5; D gene ambiguous. With 1 base removed from V and 7 bases from J, the gap between germline ends came to 4 bases. The CDR3 is 11 amino acids. Germline V gene sequence: CDR1 SGHDN, CDR2 FVKESK. CDR3 sequence reads: CASSQVGTQYF. CDR3 coding DNA: TGTGCCAGCAGCCAAGTGGGGACCCAGTACTTC.

This chain uses TRBV19 with TRBJ1-5; D might be TRBD1 (5 bases). The CDR3 covers 14 residues. The germline gives CDR1 LNHDA, CDR2 SQIVND (reference sequence). The V and J ends lost 5 bases and 5 bases respectively, with 13 bases between them. In DNA, the CDR3 is TGTGCCAGTAGTCGGGGCCGGGATGATCAGCCCCAGCATTTT. This gives the protein CASSRGRDDQPQHF.

A single count supports this clone. V is TRBV7-8 and J is TRBJ2-3; TRBD2 matches at 9 bases. The CDR3 spans 20 residues. V lost 1 base, J lost 0 bases, and 14 bases stayed unmatched. Germline CDR1 is SGHVS and CDR2 is FQNEAQ. CDR3 protein: CASSLDVGGGVYSSTDTQYF. The CDR3 DNA is TGTGCCAGCAGCTTAGATGTTGGCGGGGGGGTTTATTCTAGCACAGATACGCAGTATTTT.

The chain uses TRBV5-6 and TRBJ1-1; D uncertain. Between the trimmed V and J ends, which lost 3 bases and 1 base, there was a span of 10 bases. Germline values: CDR1 SGHDT, CDR2 YYEEEE. The CDR3 consists of 14 residues. This CDR3 reads CASSSRGGNTEAFF. In DNA, the CDR3 is TGTGCCAGCAGCTCACGGGGAGGGAACACTGAAGCTTTCTTT. Combining the CDR3 with reference TRBV5-6 and TRBJ1-1 gives the whole variable domain DAGVTQSPTHLIKTRGQQVTLRCSPKSGHDTVSWYQQALGQGPQFIFQYYEEEERQRGNFPDRFSGHQFPNYSSELNVNALLLGDSALYLCASSSRGGNTEAFFGQGTRLTVV.

The J gene is TRBJ2-3, the V gene TRBV11-2; TRBD2 agrees at 12 bases. V gave up 4 bases and J gave up 4 bases; unmatched junction bases: 12. CDR3 length equals 18 residues. Germline assignment: CDR1 SGHAT and CDR2 FQNNGV. The CDR3 DNA reads TGTGCCAGCAGCTCAATCTTCCTAGCGGGGGGGCCCTCAGATACGCAGTATTTT. It yields the protein CASSSIFLAGGPSDTQYF. Together with reference TRBV11-2 and TRBJ2-3, the CDR3 gives the full variable domain: EAGVAQSPRYKIIEKRQSVAFWCNPISGHATLYWYQQILGQGPKLLIQFQNNGVVDDSQLPKDRFSAERLKGVDSTLKIQPAKLEDSAVYLCASSSIFLAGGPSDTQYFGPGTRLTVL.

The CDR3 loop is CASSAIQGAGELFF. The CDR3 region has the DNA TGTGCCAGCAGTGCGATACAGGGAGCCGGGGAGCTGTTTTTT. The J gene is TRBJ2-2, the V gene TRBV6-1, with D perhaps TRBD1 (6 bases). The CDR3 has 14 amino acids. The V gene lost 4 bases and the J gene lost 6 bases, with 12 bases spanning the gap. Germline CDR1 reads MNHNS; CDR2 reads SASEGT.

The chain links TRBV9 to TRBJ1-3; D gene uncertain. There are 15 residues in the CDR3. Germline V lookup: CDR1 SGDLS, CDR2 YYNGEE. The V end was cut by 1 base, the J end by 0 bases, with 8 bases between. The CDR3 DNA is TGTGCCAGCAGCGTAAACAGTTACTCTGGAAACACCATATATTTT. Amino acid sequence: CASSVNSYSGNTIYF.

V and J are TRBV14 and TRBJ2-1; 9 nucleotides line up with TRBD2. This CDR3 is 20 amino acids long. Trimming took 0 bases from V and 1 from J; bases not matched to a gene: 13. Looked up from germline, CDR1 is SGHDN and CDR2 is FVKESK. The CDR3, as DNA: TGTGCCAGCAGCCAAGATCAGGGGCTAGCGGGGTTTGCATCCTACAATGAGCAGTTCTTC. This sequence encodes CASSQDQGLAGFASYNEQFF.

This clone was observed a single time. V is TRBV27 and J is TRBJ2-1; 9 bases align to TRBD1. The V gene end was trimmed by 6 bases and the J gene end by 8 bases; junction bases not matched to a gene: 17. The V gene's germline CDR1 is MNHEY and CDR2 SMNVEV (reference sequence). The CDR3 has 17 amino acids. The CDR3 loop is CASSLMARTGDRHEQFF. In DNA, the CDR3 is TGTGCCAGCAGCCTTATGGCCCGGACAGGGGACAGGCATGAGCAGTTCTTC.